This T cell receptor (beta chain) was obtained from a study of T cells in Graves' hyperthyroidism and ophthalmopathy. Ten or more counts support this clonotype. TCR beta CDR3 regions were amplified from RNA. The HTBI primer set was used in a first-round RT-PCR of the TCR CDR3. MiXCR, applied by TCRdb to the multiplex PCR reads, yields one record per CDR3 protein. The profile covers under 300,000 distinct CDR3 sequences, with 25% appearing a single time and about 30% taken by the ten largest. The germline V gene encodes CDR1 PRHDT and CDR2 FYEKMQ (reference sequence). V was pared by 0 bases and J by 2 bases, with 14 bases between. The CDR3 consists of 16 residues.

The chain couples TRBV13 to TRBJ2-7, with a possible D match to TRBD2 (6 bases). Sequenced material: blood. The sequence was obtained from a man aged 35-49 years with Graves' hyperthyroidism that later progressed to Graves' ophthalmopathy. The CDR3 DNA sequence: TGTGCCAGCAGCTTAGGATCGGGCGGGGTCCCCTACGAGCAGTACTTC. The encoded protein is CASSLGSGGVPYEQYF.